This TCR beta chain was obtained from a study of early T cells in non-severe SARS-CoV-2 infection. Overall study: RNA in bulk from unsorted whole blood was sequenced, and chains were unpaired. Study results and caveats: In VDJdb matching, anti-spike CD8 responses were favored while private and CD4 specificities went missing.

This CDR3 region has 17 residues. Looked up from germline, CDR1 is DFQATT and CDR2 is SNEGSKA (reference sequence). V dropped 0 bases and J dropped 4; count of bases not matched to a gene: 13. With regard to this clonotype: Its antigen is undetermined.

Individual cDNA molecules received unique molecular identifiers. TCRdb recomputed calls from the 5' RACE reads with MiXCR, one row per CDR3 protein. This sample has 60,000 or so distinct CDR3 sequences; approximately 12% occur once, and the top ten carry about 3.1%. The chain uses TRBV20-1 and TRBJ2-7, with 9 nucleotides matching TRBD2. The sequence was obtained from an adult who was a healthcare worker with PCR-confirmed SARS-CoV-2 infection or an uninfected control (not recorded which). Sequenced sample: whole blood. The CDR3: CSAREWSRAGGQYEQYF. CDR3 in DNA: TGCAGTGCTAGAGAGTGGTCGCGAGCGGGAGGCCAGTACGAGCAGTACTTC.